The 9 T cell receptor beta chains in this list originate from one sample, sequenced in a study of cytomegalovirus exposure and HLA in healthy donors. With 60 Vbeta and 13 Jbeta primers, the PCR was carried out. Using immunoSEQ multiplex PCR, the repertoire was profiled, and TCRdb retains in-frame clones only, with some absent. The sample records about 180,000 clones, over 65% being singletons. Input material: PBMCs. The receptors were sampled from a woman aged 25 to 39 in good health and CMV-seropositive.

V gene TRBV6-5 combines with J gene TRBJ2-1, with TRBD2 identical over 12 bases. The CDR3 is 15 amino acids. V lost 5 bases, J lost 8 bases, and 7 bases stayed unmatched. The germline gives CDR1 MNHEY, CDR2 SVGAGI. CDR3 sequence (DNA): TGTGCCAGCAGTCTGACTAGCGGGAGTAGGTATGAGCAGTTCTTC. Protein: CASSLTSGSRYEQFF.

The gene calls are TRBV7-2 and TRBJ2-1; D possibly corresponds to TRBD2 (5 bases). The V end was cut by 5 bases, the J end by 2 bases, with 22 bases between. This CDR3 is built from 18 residues. The germline V gene has CDR1 SGHTA and CDR2 FQGNSA. The CDR3 DNA reads as TGTGCCAGCAGCCGCCCACGGACTGGACGCGGAACCTACAATGAGCAGTTCTTC. It translates to CASSRPRTGRGTYNEQFF.

The DNA of the CDR3 is TGTGCCAGCAGCCAAACAGGGGGCGACACTGAAGCTTTCTTT. Translating it yields CASSQTGGDTEAFF. V gene TRBV4-2 combines with J gene TRBJ1-1, with TRBD1 identical over 9 bases. J was trimmed by 3 bases and V by 2 bases; bases with no gene match: 1. Germline CDR1 reads LGHNA; CDR2 reads YNFKEQ. The CDR3 has 14 amino acids.

The chain recombines TRBV29-1 with TRBJ1-4; TRBD1 aligns across 9 bases. J was trimmed by 7 bases and V by 7 bases; bases with no gene match: 10. The germline CDR1 and CDR2 sequences are SQVTM and ANQGSEA. This CDR3 contains 14 residues. CDR3 loop: CSASPGTGSEKLFF. CDR3 bases: TGCAGCGCGTCCCCAGGGACAGGGAGTGAAAAACTGTTTTTT.

V usage is TRBV4-2 and J usage is TRBJ2-3, with 14 bases identical to TRBD2. The CDR3 runs 20 residues. The V segment lost 2 bases and the J segment 0 bases; nucleotides outside the gene matches: 10. From germline, CDR1 is LGHNA and CDR2 YNFKEQ. CDR3 in amino acids: CASSQPGLAGDVSSTDTQYF. In DNA form, the CDR3 reads TGTGCCAGCAGCCAACCGGGACTAGCGGGAGACGTCTCTAGCACAGATACGCAGTATTTT.

The V and J genes are TRBV30 and TRBJ2-5; a possible D gene is TRBD2 (6 bases). The V gene's germline CDR1 is GTSNPN and CDR2 SVGIG (reference sequence). The CDR3 is 15 amino acids. V was trimmed by 2 bases and J by 0 bases, leaving 13 bases between them. CDR3 loop: CAWSKGGGYQETQYF. Written as DNA, the CDR3 is TGTGCCTGGAGTAAGGGCGGAGGGTACCAAGAGACCCAGTACTTC.

The chain employs TRBV11-2 and TRBJ2-7, with a possible D match to TRBD2 (6 bases). The CDR3 covers 15 residues. From germline, CDR1 is SGHAT and CDR2 FQNNGV. V was pared by 5 bases and J by 0 bases, with 14 bases between. CDR3 sequence: CASSRESGNSYEQYF. CDR3 bases: TGTGCCAGCAGCCGGGAGAGCGGCAACTCCTACGAGCAGTACTTC.

This chain joins TRBV6-5 and TRBJ2-5, with D uncertain. Looked up from germline, CDR1 is MNHEY and CDR2 is SVGAGI. CDR3 length: 12 residues. V dropped 7 bases and J dropped 5 bases, with 11 bases sitting between them. The CDR3 region is CASISDGETQYF. In DNA form, the CDR3 reads TGTGCCAGCATTTCCGACGGGGAGACCCAGTACTTC.

This clone showed up just a few times. This chain links TRBV11-3 with TRBJ2-7, with 9 bases matching TRBD1. CDR1 is SGHNT and CDR2 is YENEEA in the germline V gene. With 3 bases clipped from V and 5 bases from J, the junction kept 8 bases outside the gene matches. The CDR3 totals 15 residues. CDR3 region: CASSFSGTGLHEQYF. The CDR3 DNA follows: TGTGCCAGCAGCTTTTCCGGGACAGGGCTTCACGAGCAGTACTTC.